Presented here are 26 T cell receptor beta chains from one specimen sequenced in a study of blood T cell repertoires in COVID-19. The protocol was immunoSEQ multiplex PCR, while the TCRdb copy is restricted to in-frame clones and leaves out a portion. The profile covers just under 60,000 clones, with more than 75% appearing a single time and 7.4% taken by the ten largest. Sequencing was performed on peripheral blood. The receptors derive from a human donor with active COVID-19. The donor label of this sample is uncertain.

The J gene is TRBJ2-3, the V gene TRBV14, with 7 nucleotides matching TRBD1. The CDR3 contains 17 residues. In germline, CDR1 is SGHDN, CDR2 FVKESK. Trimming cost V 4 bases and J 2 bases; bases outside gene matches: 12. The CDR3 bases are TGTGCCAGCAGCCCACCTTTCCGGGACAGCCCCACAGATACGCAGTATTTT. Translated, it gives CASSPPFRDSPTDTQYF.

The rearrangement links TRBV19 to TRBJ2-5; TRBD2 matches 10 bases. J gave up 3 bases and V 3 bases, and 13 bases lay outside the gene matches. In germline, CDR1 is LNHDA, CDR2 SQIVND (reference sequence). The CDR3 is 18 amino acids. CDR3 region: CASSMAARGLAGEETQYF. Written as DNA, the CDR3 is TGTGCCAGTAGTATGGCAGCCAGGGGGCTAGCGGGAGAAGAGACCCAGTACTTC.

The chain combines TRBV6-4 with TRBJ2-1; tentatively, D is TRBD1 (5 bases). Germline assignment: CDR1 MRHNA and CDR2 SNTAGT. This CDR3 contains 16 residues. V was shortened by 5 bases and J by 3 bases, with 17 bases between the two germline ends. The CDR3 here is CASSRLSPQGYNEQFF. CDR3 in DNA: TGTGCCAGCAGTCGGCTCTCACCTCAGGGCTACAATGAGCAGTTCTTC.

The CDR3 here is CASSPQGYYNTGELFF. As DNA, the CDR3 is TGTGCCAGCAGCCCGCAGGGTTACTACAACACCGGGGAGCTGTTTTTT. This rearrangement joins TRBV9 to TRBJ2-2; D may be TRBD1 (5 bases). Trimming shortened V by 4 bases and J by 2 bases, and 15 bases separated the two germline ends. The germline V gene has CDR1 SGDLS and CDR2 YYNGEE. CDR3 length: 16 amino acids.

This clone was recorded once. The J gene is TRBJ1-6, the V gene TRBV27; 7 nucleotides line up with TRBD1. Germline CDR1 is MNHEY and CDR2 is SMNVEV (reference sequence). The CDR3 is 16 residues long. With 5 bases clipped from V and 0 bases from J, the junction kept 4 bases outside the gene matches. The CDR3 spells CASSPTGSSYNSPLHF. As DNA, the CDR3 is TGTGCCAGCAGTCCGACAGGGAGCTCCTATAATTCACCCCTCCACTTT.

The chain is built from TRBV18 and TRBJ1-1; 11 nucleotides agree with TRBD1. Germline-derived CDR1 and CDR2 are KGHSH and LQKENI. The CDR3 runs to 14 residues. V gave up 5 bases and J gave up 5 bases; unmatched junction bases: 4. CDR3 protein: CASSSGQGATEAFF. In DNA, the CDR3 is TGTGCCAGCTCATCCGGACAGGGGGCGACTGAAGCTTTCTTT.

This clone appeared once. The J gene is TRBJ1-1, the V gene TRBV10-3; D remains unclear. Germline V CDR1 and CDR2: ENHRY, SYGVKD. The CDR3 contains 12 residues. Deletions cut 3 bases from V and 6 bases from J, with 8 bases between. CDR3 DNA: TGTGCCATCAGTGATAGTGGTTCTGAAGCTTTCTTT. Protein sequence: CAISDSGSEAFF.

The CDR3 DNA reads as TGTGCCAGCACCCGTCAGGGCGGGGAGCTGTTTTTT. This codes for CASTRQGGELFF. The J gene is TRBJ2-2, the V gene TRBV2; D might be TRBD1 (5 bases). V was cut by 7 bases and J by 7 bases, with 10 bases left in between. CDR3 length equals 12 residues. CDR1 is SNHLY, CDR2 FYNNEI, per germline. The full variable domain, rest sourced from reference TRBV2 and TRBJ2-2, is EPEVTQTPSHQVTQMGQEVILRCVPISNHLYFYWYRQILGQKVEFLVSFYNNEISEKSEIFDDQFSVERPDGSNFTLKIRSTKLEDSAMYFCASTRQGGELFFGEGSRLTVL.

The rearrangement uses TRBV5-4 and TRBJ1-3; 8 nucleotides align to TRBD1. The V segment lost 1 base and the J segment 4 bases; nucleotides outside the gene matches: 1. In germline, CDR1 is SGHNT, CDR2 YYREEE (reference sequence). The CDR3 totals 14 residues. The CDR3 nucleotides are TGTGCCAGCAGCTTGTGGACAGGGGGAAACACCATATATTTT. As protein: CASSLWTGGNTIYF.

This clone appeared a single time. The rearrangement uses TRBV18 and TRBJ2-3; 9 positions agree with TRBD2. CDR3 size: 16 residues. V dropped 1 base and J dropped 0; count of bases not matched to a gene: 2. In germline, CDR1 is KGHSH, CDR2 LQKENI. The CDR3 DNA reads TGTGCCAGCTCACCACTTCTAGCGGGGAGCACAGATACGCAGTATTTT. It codes for CASSPLLAGSTDTQYF. Looking up the rest from reference TRBV18 and TRBJ2-3 gives the full variable domain: NAGVMQNPRHLVRRRGQEARLRCSPMKGHSHVYWYRQLPEEGLKFMVYLQKENIIDESGMPKERFSAEFPKEGPSILRIQQVVRGDSAAYFCASSPLLAGSTDTQYFGPGTRLTVL.

The chain employs TRBV7-2 and TRBJ2-3, with TRBD2 as a possible D gene (6 bases). The germline V and J ends were trimmed by 3 bases and 6 bases, with 16 bases remaining between them. In germline, CDR1 is SGHTA, CDR2 FQGNSA. The CDR3 runs to 15 residues. The CDR3 spells CASSFFVGGLDTQYF. The CDR3 coding sequence is TGTGCCAGCAGCTTTTTTGTGGGAGGCTTGGATACGCAGTATTTT.

This clone was observed a single time. The V and J genes are TRBV11-2 and TRBJ2-1, with TRBD2 identical over 10 bases. The germline V gene has CDR1 SGHAT and CDR2 FQNNGV. The CDR3 covers 16 residues. V lost 5 bases to trimming and J lost 9 bases; unmatched junction nucleotides: 13. The CDR3 here is CASSLRPSGGVGEQFF. The CDR3 region has the DNA TGTGCCAGCAGCCTACGCCCCAGCGGGGGGGTGGGTGAGCAGTTCTTC.

This rearrangement joins TRBV18 to TRBJ2-1, with D perhaps matching TRBD1 (6 bases). CDR1 KGHSH and CDR2 LQKENI come from the germline V gene. Trimming took off 3 bases at V and 4 bases at J, with 13 bases between the two ends. The CDR3 covers 15 residues. The CDR3 region is CASSPRQEPYNEQFF. CDR3 nucleotide sequence: TGTGCCAGCTCACCCCGACAGGAGCCTTACAATGAGCAGTTCTTC. Full variable domain (remainder filled in from reference TRBV18 and TRBJ2-1): NAGVMQNPRHLVRRRGQEARLRCSPMKGHSHVYWYRQLPEEGLKFMVYLQKENIIDESGMPKERFSAEFPKEGPSILRIQQVVRGDSAAYFCASSPRQEPYNEQFFGPGTRLTVL.

The chain links TRBV28 to TRBJ2-7; TRBD2 is a possible D gene (6 bases). Per the germline V gene, CDR1 is MDHEN and CDR2 is SYDVKM. V lost 5 bases and J lost 5, with 22 bases in between. The CDR3 consists of 16 residues. This CDR3 is CASSLAWTITGDEQYF. In DNA, the CDR3 is TGTGCCAGCAGTCTCGCATGGACCATCACGGGGGACGAGCAGTACTTC.

The chain has TRBV28 and TRBJ1-2; D is perhaps TRBD1 (5 bases). The ends were cut back, 5 bases at V and 2 bases at J, with 12 bases in the middle. Germline V CDR1 and CDR2: MDHEN, SYDVKM. This CDR3 comprises 14 residues. The CDR3 loop reads CASSAPNRNYGYTF. The CDR3, as DNA: TGTGCCAGCAGTGCCCCGAACAGGAACTATGGCTACACCTTC.

The rearrangement uses TRBV6-2 or TRBV6-3 and TRBJ2-1; 13 bases agree with TRBD2. Trimming removed 2 bases from V and 0 bases from J; junction bases left unmatched: 7. Germline V gene lookup returns CDR1 MNHEY and CDR2 SVGEGT. The CDR3 totals 19 residues. CDR3: CASSYPGLAGVNSYNEQFF. DNA of the CDR3: TGTGCCAGCAGTTACCCTGGACTAGCGGGGGTTAACTCCTACAATGAGCAGTTCTTC.

The chain employs TRBV28 and TRBJ2-7; D gene unclear. CDR1 and CDR2 from the germline V gene are MDHEN and SYDVKM. Trimming took off 6 bases at V and 0 bases at J, with 12 bases between the two ends. The CDR3 is made up of 14 amino acids. CDR3 in amino acids: CASSLAPSSYEQYF. As DNA, the CDR3 is TGTGCCAGCAGCCTGGCCCCAAGCTCCTACGAGCAGTACTTC.

The rearrangement links TRBV29-1 to TRBJ1-1; D possibly corresponds to TRBD1 (6 bases). Germline V gene lookup returns CDR1 SQVTM and CDR2 ANQGSEA. The CDR3 loop spans 13 amino acids. Trimming took 4 bases from V and 6 from J, leaving 15 bases between them. CDR3 in amino acids: CSVGDTQGPEAFF. CDR3 bases: TGCAGCGTTGGGGACACTCAGGGGCCTGAAGCTTTCTTT.

The chain recombines TRBV6-2 or TRBV6-3 with TRBJ2-5, with 10 bases aligning to TRBD2. This CDR3 is built from 15 residues. The V segment lost 5 bases and the J segment 0 bases; nucleotides outside the gene matches: 3. Germline values: CDR1 MNHEY, CDR2 SVGEGT. CDR3 sequence: CASSRTSGYQETQYF. CDR3 in DNA: TGTGCCAGCAGTCGGACTAGCGGTTACCAAGAGACCCAGTACTTC.

The chain employs TRBV12-3 or TRBV12-4 and TRBJ2-1; perhaps TRBD1 as D (6 bases). This CDR3 spans 13 amino acids. Trimming left V 4 bases short and J 6 bases short, with 10 bases between. The CDR3 region is CASSYREGNEQFF. For the CDR3, the DNA is TGTGCCAGCAGTTACAGGGAAGGCAATGAGCAGTTCTTC.

The chain is built from TRBV19 and TRBJ2-5; possible D gene TRBD2, 6 bases. Between the trimmed V and J ends, which lost 0 bases and 7 bases, there was a span of 18 bases. CDR1 LNHDA and CDR2 SQIVND come from the germline V gene (reference sequence). The CDR3 is 16 residues long. The CDR3 nucleotides read TGTGCCAGTAGTATAGATACTAGAGGTGGGCGGGGGACCCAGTACTTC. Translating gives CASSIDTRGGRGTQYF.

The CDR3 DNA is TGTGCCAGCAGCGAAACAGGGGGTGGATCACCCCTCCACTTT. This codes for CASSETGGGSPLHF. The genes are TRBV9 and TRBJ1-6; TRBD1 agrees at 8 bases. This CDR3 comprises 14 residues. With 3 bases clipped from V and 10 bases from J, the junction kept 6 bases outside the gene matches. Germline V gene lookup returns CDR1 SGDLS and CDR2 YYNGEE.

This clone was seen once. The chain has TRBV7-2 and TRBJ2-5, with a possible D match to TRBD2 (6 bases). The CDR3 loop spans 13 amino acids. Germline V lookup: CDR1 SGHTA, CDR2 FQGNSA. With 5 bases removed from V and 5 bases from J, the gap between germline ends came to 12 bases. CDR3 DNA: TGTGCCAGCAGCGAGGGACTTCGGGAGACCCAGTACTTC. It codes for CASSEGLRETQYF.

The chain is built from TRBV7-2 and TRBJ1-3, with a weak D call TRBD1 (6 bases). The germline V gene encodes CDR1 SGHTA and CDR2 FQGNSA. The V and J ends lost 1 base and 0 bases respectively, with 13 bases between them. This CDR3 is built from 17 residues. The CDR3 DNA is TGTGCCAGCAGCTTAGGCGGACAGTCACACTCTGGAAACACCATATATTTT. Amino acids: CASSLGGQSHSGNTIYF.

The chain combines TRBV2 with TRBJ1-4; D gene uncertain. The germline V gene has CDR1 SNHLY and CDR2 FYNNEI. This CDR3 spans 17 amino acids. V was shortened by 7 bases and J by 0 bases, with 18 bases between the two germline ends. The CDR3 DNA reads TGTGCCAGCACCCAAGGAGGGTTTATGGCAACTAATGAAAAACTGTTTTTT. This encodes CASTQGGFMATNEKLFF.

The V call is TRBV19, the J call TRBJ2-5, with D possibly TRBD1 on 5 matching bases. This CDR3 is 13 amino acids long. Germline loops: CDR1 LNHDA, CDR2 SQIVND (reference sequence). V was trimmed by 6 bases and J by 2 bases, leaving 10 bases between them. The CDR3 protein is CASRNRQQETQYF. The CDR3 coding sequence is TGTGCCAGTAGGAACAGGCAACAAGAGACCCAGTACTTC.